The source of this TCR beta chain is a study of blood T cell repertoires in COVID-19. Turning to the study itself: COVID-19 samples collected from the United States, Italy and Spain covered acute and convalescent phases. PBMCs, B-cell-depleted T cells, or T cells were the source of the cDNA or gDNA that made up the material.

V was trimmed by 3 bases and J by 10 bases, leaving 12 bases between them. CDR3 length: 12 residues. As processed by the authors: Amplifying reference gene primers gave estimates of nucleated cell counts. The table came from immunoSEQ multiplex PCR; TCRdb's copy has only in-frame clones and leaves some out. The V and J calls and clone size were taken over from that table, and D and trimming were inferred from the DNA. The repertoire holds 100,000 to 150,000 clones, with roughly 72% as singletons. The source is a man in his fifties or sixties with acute or convalescent COVID-19. This sequence joins TRBV12-3 or TRBV12-4 and TRBJ1-1, with unresolved D. The sample comprised peripheral blood. The CDR3 sequence is CASSFPNRRAFF. The CDR3 DNA reads as TGTGCCAGCAGTTTCCCAAACAGACGAGCTTTCTTT.